This T cell receptor (beta chain) was found in a study of CXCR3-negative and CXCR3-positive naive CD8 T cells. Study-level points and caveats: Within a donor, both naive subsets shared TRBV-TRBJ usage, unlike memory cells. Similar levels of surface CD5 were seen between naive subsets; TCR strength was inferred from TRB CDR3 properties. For CXCR3-positive naive cells, TRB CDR3s were more hydrophobic than those of CXCR3-negative naive cells.

Remarks on this clonotype: Its matching antigen is unknown.

Germline V gives CDR1 LGHNA, CDR2 YNFKEQ. The CDR3 totals 13 residues. Approximately 270,000 cells per CD8+ T cell subset were flow-sorted in triplicate. The method, 5' RACE with UMI labels, was used to prepare the TRB cDNA libraries. TCRdb re-called the 5' RACE reads and gives one entry per CDR3 protein, without DNA. This sample carries some 120,000 distinct CDR3 sequences, with 0.5% to 0.75% going to the ten biggest clones. The sample consisted of naive CXCR3+ CD8+ T cells from blood. As to subset: CD45RO-CCR7+CD27+CD95- naive CD8+ T cells expressing CXCR3 (TNR3+). V usage is TRBV4-2 and J usage is TRBJ2-3; TCRdb outputs TRBD2, but without DNA this stays unchecked. The sequence was collected from a human donor in good health. Some clones in this sample may be carry-over from other donors' samples. This CDR3 is CASSGARWDTQYF.